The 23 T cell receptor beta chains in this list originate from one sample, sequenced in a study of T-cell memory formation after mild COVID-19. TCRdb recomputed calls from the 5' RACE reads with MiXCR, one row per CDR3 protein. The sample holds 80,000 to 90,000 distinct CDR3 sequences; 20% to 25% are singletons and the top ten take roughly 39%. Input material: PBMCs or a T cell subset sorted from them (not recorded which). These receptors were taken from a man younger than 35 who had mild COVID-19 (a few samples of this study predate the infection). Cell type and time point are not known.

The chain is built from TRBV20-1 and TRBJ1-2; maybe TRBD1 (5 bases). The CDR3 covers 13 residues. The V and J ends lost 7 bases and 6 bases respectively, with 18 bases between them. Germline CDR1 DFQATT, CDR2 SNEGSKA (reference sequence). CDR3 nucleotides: TGCAGTGTACGGGGCTTCCAGGTTGATGGCTACACCTTC. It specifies CSVRGFQVDGYTF.

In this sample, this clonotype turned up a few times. CDR3 loop: CASSLIPPNTGELFF. DNA of the CDR3: TGTGCCAGCAGTTTAATCCCCCCGAACACCGGGGAGCTGTTTTTT. The chain has TRBV27 and TRBJ2-2; D gene unclear. The CDR3 covers 15 residues. CDR1 and CDR2 from the germline V gene are MNHEY and SMNVEV (reference sequence). Trimming pared 2 bases from V and 0 bases from J, leaving 7 bases between.

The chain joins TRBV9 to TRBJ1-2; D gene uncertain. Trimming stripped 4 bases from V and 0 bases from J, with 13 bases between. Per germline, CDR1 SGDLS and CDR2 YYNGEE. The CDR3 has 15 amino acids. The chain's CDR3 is CASSPEDTTNYGYTF. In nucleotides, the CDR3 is TGTGCCAGCAGCCCCGAAGACACAACTAACTATGGCTACACCTTC.

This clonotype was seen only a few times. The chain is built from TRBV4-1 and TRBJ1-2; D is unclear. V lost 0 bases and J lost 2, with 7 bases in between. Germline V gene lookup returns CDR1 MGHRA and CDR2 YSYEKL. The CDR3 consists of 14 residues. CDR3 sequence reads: CASSQEHSNYGYTF. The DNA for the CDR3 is TGCGCCAGCAGCCAAGAGCACAGCAACTATGGCTACACCTTC.

The CDR3 bases are TGTGCCAGCAGGGGAGCGAACACCGGGGAGCTGTTTTTT. It is translated as CASRGANTGELFF. The chain employs TRBV12-3 or TRBV12-4 and TRBJ2-2, with D maybe TRBD2 (5 bases). The CDR3 extends over 13 amino acids. V was shortened by 6 bases and J by 0 bases, with 5 bases between the two germline ends.

CDR3 region: CASSRTGNEQYF. The DNA for the CDR3 is TGTGCCAGCAGCCGTACAGGAAACGAGCAGTACTTC. The V call is TRBV7-6, the J call TRBJ2-7; tentatively, D is TRBD1 (5 bases). Deletions cut 5 bases from V and 5 bases from J, with 10 bases between. In germline, CDR1 is SGHVS, CDR2 FNYEAQ. The CDR3 has 12 amino acids.

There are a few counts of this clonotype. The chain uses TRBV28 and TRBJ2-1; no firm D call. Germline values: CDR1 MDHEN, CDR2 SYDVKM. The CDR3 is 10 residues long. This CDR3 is CDTSYNEQFF. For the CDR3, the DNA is TGTGACACGTCCTACAATGAGCAGTTCTTC.

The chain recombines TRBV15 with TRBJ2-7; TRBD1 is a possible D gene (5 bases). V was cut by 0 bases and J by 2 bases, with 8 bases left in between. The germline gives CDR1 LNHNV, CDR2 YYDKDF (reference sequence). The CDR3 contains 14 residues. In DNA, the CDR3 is TGTGCCACCAGCAGAGAGACAGAGACCTACGAGCAGTACGTC. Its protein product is CATSRETETYEQYV.

This CDR3 is CASSAWTGHNEQFF. The DNA of the CDR3 is TGTGCCAGCAGCGCATGGACAGGGCACAATGAGCAGTTCTTC. This rearrangement joins TRBV5-5 to TRBJ2-1; 8 nucleotides align to TRBD1. The V gene end was trimmed by 4 bases and the J gene end by 5 bases; junction bases not matched to a gene: 5. Germline CDR1 reads SGHKS; CDR2 reads YYEKEE (reference sequence). The CDR3 contains 14 residues.

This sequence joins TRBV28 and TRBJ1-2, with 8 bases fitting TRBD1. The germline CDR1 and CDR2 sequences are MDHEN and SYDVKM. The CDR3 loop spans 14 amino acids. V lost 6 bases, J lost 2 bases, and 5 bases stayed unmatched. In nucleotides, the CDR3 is TGTGCCAGCAGGAGACAGGGGCGAAACTATGGCTACACCTTC. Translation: CASRRQGRNYGYTF.

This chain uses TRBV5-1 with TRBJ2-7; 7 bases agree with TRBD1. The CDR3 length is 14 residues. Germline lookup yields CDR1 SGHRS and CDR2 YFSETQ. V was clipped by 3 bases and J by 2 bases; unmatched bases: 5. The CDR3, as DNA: TGCGCCAGCAGCTACAGGGGCGACACCTACGAGCAGTACGTC. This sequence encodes CASSYRGDTYEQYV.

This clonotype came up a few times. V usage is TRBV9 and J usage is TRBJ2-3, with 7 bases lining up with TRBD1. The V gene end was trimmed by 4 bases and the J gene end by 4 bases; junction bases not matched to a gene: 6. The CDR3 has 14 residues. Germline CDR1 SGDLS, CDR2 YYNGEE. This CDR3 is CASSLQGSADTQYF. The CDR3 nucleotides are TGTGCCAGCAGCCTACAGGGGTCGGCAGATACGCAGTATTTT.

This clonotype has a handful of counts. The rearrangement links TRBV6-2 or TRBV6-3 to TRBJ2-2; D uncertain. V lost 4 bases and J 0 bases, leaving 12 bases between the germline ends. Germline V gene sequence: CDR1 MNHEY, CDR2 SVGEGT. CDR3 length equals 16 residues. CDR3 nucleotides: TGTGCCAGCAGTTCTCTATTCTTGACGAACACCGGGGAGCTGTTTTTT. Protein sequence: CASSSLFLTNTGELFF.

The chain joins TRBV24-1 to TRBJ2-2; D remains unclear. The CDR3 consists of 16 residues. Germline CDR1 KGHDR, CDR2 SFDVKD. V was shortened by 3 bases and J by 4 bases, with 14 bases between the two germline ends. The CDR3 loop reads CATSDPDVGFTGELFF. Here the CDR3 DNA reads TGTGCCACCAGTGATCCTGACGTGGGGTTCACCGGGGAGCTGTTTTTT.

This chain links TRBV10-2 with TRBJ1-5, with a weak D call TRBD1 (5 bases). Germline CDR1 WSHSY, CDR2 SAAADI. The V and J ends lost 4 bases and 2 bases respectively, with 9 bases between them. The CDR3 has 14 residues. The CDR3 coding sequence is TGCGCCAGCAGTGTGGGGGGGGGCAATCAGCCCCAGCATTTT. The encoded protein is CASSVGGGNQPQHF.

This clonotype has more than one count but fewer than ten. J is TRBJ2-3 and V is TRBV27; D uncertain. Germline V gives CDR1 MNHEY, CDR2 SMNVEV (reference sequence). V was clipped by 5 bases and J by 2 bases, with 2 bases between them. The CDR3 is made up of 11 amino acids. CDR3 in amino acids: CASSNTDTQYF. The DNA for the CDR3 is TGTGCCAGCAGTAACACAGATACGCAGTATTTT.

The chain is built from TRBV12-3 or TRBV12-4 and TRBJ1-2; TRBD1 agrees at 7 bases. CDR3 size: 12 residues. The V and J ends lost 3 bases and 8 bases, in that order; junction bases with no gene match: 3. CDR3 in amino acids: CASSFRTGGYTF. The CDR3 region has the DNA TGTGCCAGCAGTTTTAGGACAGGAGGCTACACCTTC.

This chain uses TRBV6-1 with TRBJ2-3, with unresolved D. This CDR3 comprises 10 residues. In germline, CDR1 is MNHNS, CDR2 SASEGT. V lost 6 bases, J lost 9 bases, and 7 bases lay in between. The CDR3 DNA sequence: TGTGCCAGCAGATCGACAACGCAGTATTTT. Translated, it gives CASRSTTQYF.

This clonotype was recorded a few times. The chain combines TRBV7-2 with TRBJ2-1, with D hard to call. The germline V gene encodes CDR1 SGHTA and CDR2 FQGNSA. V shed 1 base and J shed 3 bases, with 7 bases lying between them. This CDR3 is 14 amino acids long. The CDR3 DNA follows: TGTGCCAGCAGCTTAGTTGCCCGCTACAATGAGCAGTTCTTC. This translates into CASSLVARYNEQFF.

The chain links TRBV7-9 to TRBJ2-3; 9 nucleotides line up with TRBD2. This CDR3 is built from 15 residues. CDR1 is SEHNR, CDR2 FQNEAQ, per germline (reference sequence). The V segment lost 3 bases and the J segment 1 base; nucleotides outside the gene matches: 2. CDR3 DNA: TGTGCCAGCAGCTTCGCTAGCGGGGGCACAGATACGCAGTATTTT. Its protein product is CASSFASGGTDTQYF.

The CDR3 protein is CSVVQDQDTQYF. Here the CDR3 DNA reads TGCAGCGTGGTACAGGATCAAGATACGCAGTATTTT. The V gene is TRBV29-1, the J gene TRBJ2-3; perhaps TRBD1 as D (5 bases). CDR3 length equals 12 residues. CDR1 is SQVTM, CDR2 ANQGSEA, per germline. The V gene lost 6 bases and the J gene lost 5 bases, with 12 bases spanning the gap.

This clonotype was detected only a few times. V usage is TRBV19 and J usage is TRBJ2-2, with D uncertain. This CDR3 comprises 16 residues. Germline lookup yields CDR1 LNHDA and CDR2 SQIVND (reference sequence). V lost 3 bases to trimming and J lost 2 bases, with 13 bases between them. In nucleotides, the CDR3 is TGTGCCAGTAGTATGATAAGTGGTACCAACACCGGGGAGCTGTTTTTT. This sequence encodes CASSMISGTNTGELFF.

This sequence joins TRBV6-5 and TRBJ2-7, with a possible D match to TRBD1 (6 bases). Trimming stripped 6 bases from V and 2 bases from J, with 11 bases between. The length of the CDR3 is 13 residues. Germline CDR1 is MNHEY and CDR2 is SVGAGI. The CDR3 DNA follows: TGTGCCAGCAGAGGGACACCCACCTACGAGCAGTACTTC. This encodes CASRGTPTYEQYF.